These T cell receptor beta chains were read from a single sample in a study of OX40 agonist ivuxolimab in advanced cancers. TCRdb's copy holds only in-frame clones and misses some; the assay was immunoSEQ multiplex PCR. Of around 77,000 clones listed, around 91% are singletons. Sequencing used CD4+ or CD8+ T cells sorted from blood, obtained in a trial of the OX40 agonist ivuxolimab. These TCRs come from an adult with an advanced solid tumor such as melanoma, head and neck, liver or kidney cancer. Each CDR3 is given with its conserved first and last residue. D genes are given only for firm matches. The size field is filled for only some rows; it gives once, few, many or a size class.

V,J,size,D,DNA,CDR3
TRBV5-5,TRBJ2-7,NA,NA,TGTGCCAGCACCCAAGCAGGCTCATACGAGCAGTACTTC,CASTQAGSYEQYF
TRBV5-1,TRBJ2-5,NA,TRBD1,TGCGCCAGCCGACAGGGGGCCGGCGAGACCCAGTACTTC,CASRQGAGETQYF
TRBV10-3,TRBJ2-7,NA,TRBD2,TGTGCCATCAGTGAGCAAGCGGGAGGGCCGTCCGAGCAGTACTTC,CAISEQAGGPSEQYF
TRBV5-1,TRBJ2-5,once,NA,TGCGCCAGCAGCTTGGCCCCGGCGCAAGAGACCCAGTACTTC,CASSLAPAQETQYF
TRBV18,TRBJ1-1,NA,NA,TGTGCCAGCTCACCCGTGAGAGAGAACACTGAAGCTTTCTTT,CASSPVRENTEAFF
TRBV13,TRBJ2-7,NA,NA,TGTGCCAGCAGCCGTAAAATAATGGGGGAGCAGTACTTC,CASSRKIMGEQYF
TRBV7-2,TRBJ2-3,NA,NA,TGTGCCAGTAGACGGACTGTAGATACGCAGTATTTT,CASRRTVDTQYF
TRBV7-9,TRBJ1-1,NA,NA,TGTGCCAGCAGCTTGGGAGTTTCGGGCACTGAAGCTTTCTTT,CASSLGVSGTEAFF
TRBV28,TRBJ1-4,NA,NA,TGTGCCACCCTATCAGGGGAGACTAATGAAAAACTGTTTTTT,CATLSGETNEKLFF
TRBV5-1,TRBJ1-5,NA,NA,TGCGCCAGCAGCGACGGACCGGGCAATCAGCCCCAGCATTTT,CASSDGPGNQPQHF
TRBV19,TRBJ1-5,NA,TRBD1,TGTGCCAGTACCTCCGGACAGGGAACGTGGCAGCCCCAGCATTTT,CASTSGQGTWQPQHF
TRBV5-1,TRBJ1-1,NA,NA,TGCGCCAGCAGCTTACCCTCGGGGGGAAGCACTGAAGCTTTCTTT,CASSLPSGGSTEAFF
TRBV7-8,TRBJ2-7,NA,NA,TGTGCCAGCAGCTCAATCGTTAACGAGCAGTACTTC,CASSSIVNEQYF
TRBV29-1,TRBJ1-1,NA,TRBD1,TGCAGCGTTCAAATAAGACAGGGGGTAGAGAATTTCTTT,CSVQIRQGVENFF
TRBV28,TRBJ2-7,NA,NA,TGTGCCAGCAGTTTCGATGCGGGGCCGCGGGGCGAGCAGTACTTC,CASSFDAGPRGEQYF
TRBV4-2,TRBJ1-5,few,NA,TGTGCCAGCAGCCAAACGACGGGTAGCAATCAGCCCCAGCATTTT,CASSQTTGSNQPQHF
TRBV7-2,TRBJ2-1,NA,TRBD2,TGTGCCAGCAGCCTAGGGCTAGCGGGGGGGCTAGATGAGCAGTTCTTC,CASSLGLAGGLDEQFF
TRBV28,TRBJ1-2,NA,NA,TGTGCCAGCAGTGGTCAGGCCTATTATGGGGGCTACACCTTC,CASSGQAYYGGYTF
TRBV6-6,TRBJ1-1,NA,NA,TGTGCCAGCAGCCTAGGGATGAACACTGAAGCTTTCTTT,CASSLGMNTEAFF
TRBV9,TRBJ2-1,NA,NA,TGTGCCAGCAGCCCATATGACCCGAGCTCCTACAATGAGCAGTTCTTC,CASSPYDPSSYNEQFF
TRBV5-4,TRBJ2-7,NA,NA,TGTGCCAGCAGCTTGCGACGGAATCCCTACGAGCAGTACTTC,CASSLRRNPYEQYF
TRBV29-1,TRBJ2-5,NA,TRBD1,TGCAGCGTCCAGGGGGACCAAGAGACCCAGTACTTC,CSVQGDQETQYF
TRBV11-3,TRBJ2-7,few,TRBD2,TGTGCCAGCAGCCCTGGGGGGGACGAGCAGTACTTC,CASSPGGDEQYF
TRBV15,TRBJ2-5,NA,TRBD1,TGTGCCACCAGCAGAGACGACAGGGGACGAGAGACCCAGTACTTC,CATSRDDRGRETQYF
TRBV6-5,TRBJ2-1,NA,TRBD2,TGTGCCAGCAGCCCCACTAGCGGCTCCTACAATGAGCAGTTCTTC,CASSPTSGSYNEQFF
TRBV19,TRBJ2-5,NA,TRBD1,TGTGCCAGTAGTGACTCAGGACAGGGGTTGACCCAGTACTTC,CASSDSGQGLTQYF
TRBV6-1,TRBJ1-2,NA,NA,TGTGCCAGCAGAGATCTATCAGGATATGGCTACACCTTC,CASRDLSGYGYTF